This T cell receptor beta chain was found in a study of cytomegalovirus exposure and HLA in healthy donors. Study results and caveats: TCR beta sequences reportedly predicted most subjects' HLA-A and HLA-B alleles accurately.

About this clone: The antigen remains unidentified.

The PCR contained 60 Vbeta and 13 Jbeta primers. Profiled with immunoSEQ multiplex PCR; TCRdb holds only in-frame clones, not every one. The repertoire includes 150,000 to 200,000 clones, about 81% of them detected once, and 0.95% to 1% sits in the top ten. After removal of 5 bases from V and 5 bases from J, the junction contained 8 bases not matched to a gene. In germline, CDR1 is SGHTA, CDR2 FQGNSA. The CDR3 length is 15 residues. This chain links TRBV7-2 with TRBJ1-4, with 7 positions matching TRBD1. The sample consisted of PBMCs. This clonotype was obtained from a girl aged 2-10 years in good health and CMV-seropositive. The CDR3 DNA reads TGTGCCAGCAGCCTTCGACAGGGAAGAAATGAAAAACTGTTTTTT. It translates to CASSLRQGRNEKLFF.